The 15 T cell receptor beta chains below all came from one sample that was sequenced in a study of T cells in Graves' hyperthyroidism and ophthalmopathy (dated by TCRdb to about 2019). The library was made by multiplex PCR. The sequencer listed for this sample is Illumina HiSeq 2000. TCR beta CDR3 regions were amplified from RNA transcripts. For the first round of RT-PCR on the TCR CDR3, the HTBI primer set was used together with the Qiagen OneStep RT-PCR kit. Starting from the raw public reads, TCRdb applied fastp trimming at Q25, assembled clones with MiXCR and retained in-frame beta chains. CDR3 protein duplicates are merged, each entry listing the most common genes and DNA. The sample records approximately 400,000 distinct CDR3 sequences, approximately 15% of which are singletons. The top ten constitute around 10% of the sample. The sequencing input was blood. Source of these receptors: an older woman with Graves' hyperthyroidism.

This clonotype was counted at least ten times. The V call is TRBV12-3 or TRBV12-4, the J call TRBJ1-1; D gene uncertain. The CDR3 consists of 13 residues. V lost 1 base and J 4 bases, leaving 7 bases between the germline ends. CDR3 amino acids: CASSLGPGTEAFF. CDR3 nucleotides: TGTGCCAGCAGTTTAGGCCCGGGCACTGAAGCTTTCTTT.

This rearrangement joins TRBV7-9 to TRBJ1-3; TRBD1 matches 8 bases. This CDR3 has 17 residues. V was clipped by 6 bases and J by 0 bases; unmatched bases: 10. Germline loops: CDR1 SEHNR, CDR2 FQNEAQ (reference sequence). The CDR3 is CASSRTGGVYSGNTIYF. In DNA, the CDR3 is TGTGCCAGCAGTCGCACAGGGGGTGTTTACTCTGGAAACACCATATATTTT. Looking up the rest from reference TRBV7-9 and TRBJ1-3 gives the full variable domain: DTGVSQNPRHKITKRGQNVTFRCDPISEHNRLYWYRQTLGQGPEFLTYFQNEAQLEKSRLLSDRFSAERPKGSFSTLEIQRTEQGDSAMYLCASSRTGGVYSGNTIYFGEGSWLTVV.

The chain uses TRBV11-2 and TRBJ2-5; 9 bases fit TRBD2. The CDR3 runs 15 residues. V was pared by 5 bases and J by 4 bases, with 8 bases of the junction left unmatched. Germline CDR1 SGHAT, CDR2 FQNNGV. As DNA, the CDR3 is TGTGCCAGCAGCGGCGGGACTAGCACCGCAGAGACCCAGTACTTC. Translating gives CASSGGTSTAETQYF.

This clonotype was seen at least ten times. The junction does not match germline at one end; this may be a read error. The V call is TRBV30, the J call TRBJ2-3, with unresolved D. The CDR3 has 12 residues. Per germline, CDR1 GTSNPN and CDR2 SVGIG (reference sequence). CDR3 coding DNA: TGTGTCTGGAGTGATGGGCTAGATACGCAGTATTTT. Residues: CVWSDGLDTQYF.

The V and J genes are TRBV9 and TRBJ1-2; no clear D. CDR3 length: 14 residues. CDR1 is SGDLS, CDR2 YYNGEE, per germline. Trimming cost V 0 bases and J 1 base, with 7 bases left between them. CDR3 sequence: CASSVAAYNYGYTF. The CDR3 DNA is TGTGCCAGCAGCGTAGCAGCGTATAACTATGGCTACACCTTC.

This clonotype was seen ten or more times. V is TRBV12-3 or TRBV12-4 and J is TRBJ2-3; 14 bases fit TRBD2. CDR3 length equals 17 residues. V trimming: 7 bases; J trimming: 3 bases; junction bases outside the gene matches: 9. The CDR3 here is CASNRPGLAGATDTQYF. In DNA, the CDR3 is TGTGCCAGCAACCGTCCGGGACTAGCGGGAGCAACAGATACGCAGTATTTT.

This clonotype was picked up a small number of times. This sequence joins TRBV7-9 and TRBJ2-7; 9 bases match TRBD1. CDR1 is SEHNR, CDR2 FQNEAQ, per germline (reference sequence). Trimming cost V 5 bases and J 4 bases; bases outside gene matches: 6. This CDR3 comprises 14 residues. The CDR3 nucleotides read TGTGCCAGCAGCACCGGGACAGGGAGGTACGAGCAGTACTTC. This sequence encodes CASSTGTGRYEQYF.

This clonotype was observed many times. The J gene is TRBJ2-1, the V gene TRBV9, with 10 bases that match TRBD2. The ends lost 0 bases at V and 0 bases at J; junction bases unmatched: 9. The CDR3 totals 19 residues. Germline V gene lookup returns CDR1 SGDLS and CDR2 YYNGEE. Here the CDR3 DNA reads TGTGCCAGCAGCGTAGTTAGTAGCGGGAGGTATGGCTCCTACAATGAGCAGTTCTTC. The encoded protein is CASSVVSSGRYGSYNEQFF.

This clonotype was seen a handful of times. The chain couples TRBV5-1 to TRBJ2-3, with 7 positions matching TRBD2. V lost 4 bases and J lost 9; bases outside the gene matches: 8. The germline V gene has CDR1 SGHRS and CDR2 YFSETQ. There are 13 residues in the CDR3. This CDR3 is CASSRSGSYTQYF. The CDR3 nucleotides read TGCGCCAGCAGCCGTAGCGGGTCTTACACGCAGTATTTT.

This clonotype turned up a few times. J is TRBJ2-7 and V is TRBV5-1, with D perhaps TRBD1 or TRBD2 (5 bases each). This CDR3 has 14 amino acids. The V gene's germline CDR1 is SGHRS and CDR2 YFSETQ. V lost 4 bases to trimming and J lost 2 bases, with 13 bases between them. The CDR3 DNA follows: TGCGCCAGCAGCATCGGGACGGAGACCTACGAGCAGTACTTC. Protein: CASSIGTETYEQYF.

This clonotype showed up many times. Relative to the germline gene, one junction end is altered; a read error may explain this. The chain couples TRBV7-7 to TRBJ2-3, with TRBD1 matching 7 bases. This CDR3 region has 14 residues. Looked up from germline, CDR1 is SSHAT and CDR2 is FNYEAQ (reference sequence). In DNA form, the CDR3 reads TGCGCCAGCAGCACAGGGACAGGCACAGATACGCAGTATTTT. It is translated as CASSTGTGTDTQYF.

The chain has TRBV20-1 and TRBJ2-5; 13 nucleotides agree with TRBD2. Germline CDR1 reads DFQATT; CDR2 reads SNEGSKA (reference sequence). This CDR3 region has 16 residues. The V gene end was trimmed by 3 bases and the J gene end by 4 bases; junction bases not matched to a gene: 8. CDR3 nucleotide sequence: TGCAGTGCTAGGCTCCGGACTAGCGGGAGTCGAGAGACCCAGTACTTC. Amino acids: CSARLRTSGSRETQYF.

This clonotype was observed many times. CDR3 sequence: CASSRLAGPDTQYF. DNA for the CDR3: TGTGCCAGCAGCAGACTAGCGGGCCCCGATACGCAGTATTTT. The chain uses TRBV3-1 and TRBJ2-3; 10 nucleotides agree with TRBD2. The V gene's germline CDR1 is LGHDT and CDR2 YNNKEL (reference sequence). Trimming took 5 bases from V and 6 from J; bases not matched to a gene: 5. The CDR3 extends over 14 amino acids.

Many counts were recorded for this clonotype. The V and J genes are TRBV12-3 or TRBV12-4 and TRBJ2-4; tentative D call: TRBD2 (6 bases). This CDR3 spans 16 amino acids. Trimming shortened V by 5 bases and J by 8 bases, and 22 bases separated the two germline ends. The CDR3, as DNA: TGTGCCAGCAGTCCCTACAGGAGGGCTCGGAAGGACATTCAGTACTTC. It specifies CASSPYRRARKDIQYF.

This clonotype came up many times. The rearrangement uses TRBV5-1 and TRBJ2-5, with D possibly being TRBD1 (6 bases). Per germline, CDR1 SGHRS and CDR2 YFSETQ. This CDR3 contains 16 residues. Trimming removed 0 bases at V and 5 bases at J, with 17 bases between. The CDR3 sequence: CASSLGPTGSGETQYF. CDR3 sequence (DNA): TGCGCCAGCAGCTTGGGCCCTACAGGGAGTGGGGAGACCCAGTACTTC.